The rows below give T cell receptor beta chains drawn from one sample of a study of OX40 agonist ivuxolimab in advanced cancers. TCRdb keeps only in-frame clones here, not all; method: immunoSEQ multiplex PCR. This table has tens of thousands of clones, roughly 85% appearing once. The material was CD4+ or CD8+ T cells sorted from blood, obtained in a trial of the OX40 agonist ivuxolimab. The source of these receptors is an adult with an advanced solid tumor such as melanoma, head and neck, liver or kidney cancer. Both conserved end residues are part of each CDR3. A D gene is named only where the DNA matches it firmly. Some rows mark clone size as missing; the rest say once, few, many or name a class of expanded clone.

V	J	D	size	DNA	CDR3
TRBV27	TRBJ1-6	.	few	TGTGCCAGCAGTATTTACGGTGGCTCCAATTCACCCCTCCACTTT	CASSIYGGSNSPLHF
TRBV10-3	TRBJ1-1	.	.	TGTGCCACCGAGTCCGGGGCACGGACTGAAGCTTTCTTT	CATESGARTEAFF
TRBV5-1	TRBJ2-2	TRBD1	.	TGCGCCAGCACACGGGACAGGGAGGAGAGGACCGGGGAGCTGTTTTTT	CASTRDREERTGELFF
TRBV25-1	TRBJ2-2	TRBD1	.	TGTGCCAGCGGGGGACAGGGGAGAATGAGGACCGGGGAGCTGTTTTTT	CASGGQGRMRTGELFF
TRBV18	TRBJ2-7	TRBD1	.	TGTGCCAGCTCACCGAAGGACAGGGCGGACGAGCAGTACTTC	CASSPKDRADEQYF
TRBV5-4	TRBJ1-1	.	.	TGTGCCAGCAGCTTCGATTCCAGGCCTAACACTGAAGCTTTCTTT	CASSFDSRPNTEAFF
TRBV27	TRBJ2-3	TRBD2	.	TGTGCCAGCACCGGCGGGACTAGCGGCTACCATACGCAGTATTTT	CASTGGTSGYHTQYF
TRBV10-3	TRBJ1-6	.	.	TGTGCCATCAGACCTCAACAGGGAGCGGGAGATTCACCCCTCCACTTT	CAIRPQQGAGDSPLHF
TRBV19	TRBJ1-2	TRBD1	.	TGTGCCAGTAGTATATACGGACAGGGCACATATGGCTACACCTTC	CASSIYGQGTYGYTF
TRBV9	TRBJ2-3	TRBD1	few	TGTGCCAGCAGCGTTCGACAGGGGGCATTGGCAGATACGCAGTATTTT	CASSVRQGALADTQYF
TRBV12-5	TRBJ2-5	TRBD2	.	TGTGCTAGTGGTTTGGTAGGGACTAACCAAGAGACCCAGTACTTC	CASGLVGTNQETQYF
TRBV7-2	TRBJ2-5	.	.	TGTGCCAGCAGCAGAAGCGGGGAGACCCAGTACTTC	CASSRSGETQYF
TRBV19	TRBJ2-5	TRBD2	few	TGTGCCAGTAGCCTACTAGCGGGGGCCCAAGAGACCCAGTACTTC	CASSLLAGAQETQYF
TRBV7-9	TRBJ1-3	.	.	TGTGCCAGCAGCGGGGGTGGCTCTGGAAACACCATATATTTT	CASSGGGSGNTIYF
TRBV6-5	TRBJ2-3	.	.	TGTGCCAGCAAGATGACAGGAGATACGCAGTATTTT	CASKMTGDTQYF
TRBV5-4	TRBJ2-5	TRBD2	.	TGTGCCAGCAGCTTGGGGACTAGCGGACCCCAAGAGACCCAGTACTTC	CASSLGTSGPQETQYF
TRBV15	TRBJ1-5	TRBD1	.	TGTGCCACCAGCAGAGTGGGGACAGGGGCGGATCAGCCCCAGCATTTT	CATSRVGTGADQPQHF
TRBV28	TRBJ1-1	TRBD1	.	TGTGCCAGCATCAGGGGACAGGCGAACACTGAAGCTTTCTTT	CASIRGQANTEAFF
TRBV20-1	TRBJ2-7	.	.	TGCAGTGCTAGAGTGGGAGCCGAGCAGTACTTC	CSARVGAEQYF
TRBV7-6	TRBJ2-2	.	.	TGTGCCAGCAGCTTAGTGTACTTAGGGGCAGGGGAGCTGTTTTTT	CASSLVYLGAGELFF
TRBV5-4	TRBJ1-1	.	.	TGTGCCAGCAGCTTGGCGCCGTACAGAAACACTGAAGCTTTCTTT	CASSLAPYRNTEAFF
TRBV4-2	TRBJ2-3	TRBD2	.	TGTGCCAGCAGCCAAGGGCTAGCGGGGAGAGGGGATACGCAGTATTTT	CASSQGLAGRGDTQYF
TRBV14	TRBJ2-3	.	few	TGTGCCAGCAGCCAAGATTTGAGGACCTCGGTCACAGATACGCAGTATTTT	CASSQDLRTSVTDTQYF
TRBV7-6	TRBJ1-1	TRBD1	.	TGTGCCAGCAGCTCCATCCGGACAGGTATGAACACTGAAGCTTTCTTT	CASSSIRTGMNTEAFF
TRBV5-8	TRBJ2-7	.	.	TGTGCCAGCAGCTTGGACAGGGTACTCTACGAGCAGTACTTC	CASSLDRVLYEQYF
TRBV19	TRBJ2-3	.	.	TGTGCCAGTAGTTTTCCGTCAGGCTTTGGAGATACGCAGTATTTT	CASSFPSGFGDTQYF
TRBV9	TRBJ1-6	TRBD1	few	TGTGCCAGCAGCGGGACAGGGTGGAATTCACCCCTCCACTTT	CASSGTGWNSPLHF
TRBV5-6	TRBJ2-3	TRBD1	.	TGTGCCAGCATTTACAGGGGACGGCGCACAGATACGCAGTATTTT	CASIYRGRRTDTQYF
TRBV10-3	TRBJ1-3	.	.	TGTGCCATCAGTGACCGGTGGGGTGGAAACACCATATATTTT	CAISDRWGGNTIYF
TRBV7-2	TRBJ2-5	.	.	TGTGCCAGCAGCTTTAGCCCAGGGGGGGGAGAGACCCAGTACTTC	CASSFSPGGGETQYF